Below are 8 T cell receptor beta chains sequenced from a single sample in a study of blood T cells in healthy people across ages. A second PCR, run for roughly 7 to 12 cycles, used a sample-barcoded 5' primer plus a J-beta primer mix. One entry per CDR3 protein results from TCRdb running MiXCR on the 5' RACE reads. Here the sample spans 850,000 to 950,000 distinct CDR3 sequences, more than 25% being singletons. Material: blood. The receptors come from a woman older than 75 in good health.

The J gene is TRBJ2-3, the V gene TRBV28; D unresolved. Trimming pared 8 bases from V and 5 bases from J, leaving 17 bases between. Germline values: CDR1 MDHEN, CDR2 SYDVKM. The CDR3 sequence is 14 residues long. CDR3 protein: CASSTNGRKDTQYF. The CDR3 coding sequence is TGTGCCAGCTCGACAAATGGACGGAAAGATACGCAGTATTTT.

This clonotype was counted many times. The V call is TRBV3-1, the J call TRBJ2-1; a weak D match, TRBD1 (6 bases). V lost 4 bases and J 9 bases, leaving 10 bases between the germline ends. Per the germline V gene, CDR1 is LGHDT and CDR2 is YNNKEL (reference sequence). The CDR3 has 12 amino acids. DNA for the CDR3: TGTGCCAGCAGCCGCAGGGGAATTGAGCAGTTCTTC. Its translation is CASSRRGIEQFF.

This clonotype was observed at least ten times. The chain couples TRBV20-1 to TRBJ2-1, with TRBD2 matching 8 bases. V gave up 3 bases and J gave up 13 bases; unmatched junction bases: 8. Germline CDR1 and CDR2: DFQATT and SNEGSKA (reference sequence). CDR3 length: 12 residues. The CDR3 DNA sequence: TGCAGTGCTAGCGGGTCTAGCGGGCTACAGTTCTTC. Residues: CSASGSSGLQFF.

This clonotype was detected a few times. The chain carries TRBV5-1 and TRBJ2-3; D perhaps matches TRBD1 (6 bases). The V end lost 4 bases, the J end lost 0 bases, and 15 bases lay between the germline ends. The germline V gene has CDR1 SGHRS and CDR2 YFSETQ. The CDR3 length is 16 residues. DNA for the CDR3: TGCGCCAGCAGCCCCATTAGGGGGTGGAGCACAGATACGCAGTATTTT. Translation gives CASSPIRGWSTDTQYF.

This clonotype has a count of ten or more. The chain links TRBV7-2 to TRBJ2-3; 9 bases line up with TRBD2. V lost 0 bases and J lost 3; bases outside the gene matches: 4. The length of the CDR3 is 16 residues. The germline gives CDR1 SGHTA, CDR2 FQGNSA. CDR3 loop: CASSLAGTSKTDTQYF. DNA for the CDR3: TGTGCCAGCAGCTTAGCCGGGACTAGCAAAACAGATACGCAGTATTTT.

This sequence joins TRBV20-1 and TRBJ2-7; D might be TRBD1 (6 bases). The DNA matches TRBJ2-5 better at its end, which makes the J call doubtful. The CDR3 loop spans 13 amino acids. The germline V gene has CDR1 DFQATT and CDR2 SNEGSKA (reference sequence). DNA for the CDR3: TGCAGTGCGGGGGTAACAGGGACGGAGACCCAGTACTTC. This encodes CSAGVTGTETQYF.

This clonotype was observed many times. This sequence joins TRBV7-2 and TRBJ1-1; D is possibly TRBD1 (5 bases). This CDR3 spans 13 amino acids. Between the trimmed V and J ends, which lost 5 bases and 3 bases, there was a span of 10 bases. Germline lookup yields CDR1 SGHTA and CDR2 FQGNSA. The CDR3 is CASSKDRDTEAFF. In DNA form, the CDR3 reads TGTGCCAGCAGCAAAGACAGAGACACTGAAGCTTTCTTT.

This chain links TRBV27 with TRBJ1-1; TRBD1 agrees at 7 bases. This CDR3 is 16 amino acids long. Germline loops: CDR1 MNHEY, CDR2 SMNVEV (reference sequence). V dropped 6 bases and J dropped 1; count of bases not matched to a gene: 11. The CDR3 DNA follows: TGTGCCAGCAGCTCTCCCCGGGACAGCCAGAACACTGAAGCTTTCTTT. Translation gives CASSSPRDSQNTEAFF.